This TCR beta chain was identified during a study of vaccination effects on CD4 cells after COVID-19. General study findings and limits: Whether induced by infection or by vaccine, clones showed marked clonal contraction late after vaccination.

With regard to this clone: Its target is not known.

The length of the CDR3 is 12 residues. The germline gives CDR1 SGDLS, CDR2 YYNGEE. Trimming cost V 2 bases and J 4 bases, with 5 bases left between them. Measured with immunoSEQ multiplex PCR; TCRdb has only the in-frame clones, and not every one. The sample consists of tens of thousands of clones, 77% of them appearing once. Ahead of sequencing, the ViraFEST assay grew antigen-specific CD4+ T cells using viral peptide pools. Culture lasted approximately 10 days before CD4+ T cell isolation. Vaccine recipients lacked prior SARS-CoV-2 infection and had negative nucleocapsid antibodies. A few million PBMC were seeded per well and grown in the presence of roughly 10 IU/ml IL-2 and around 11 ug/ml peptides.

This sequence originates from a human donor who received a COVID-19 vaccine. Sequenced here: CD4+ T cells from PBMCs cultured with HCoV-NL63 spike peptides, sampled before COVID-19 vaccination. The chain links TRBV9 to TRBJ2-3; no clear D. CDR3: CASSVPADTQYF. The CDR3, as DNA: TGTGCCAGCAGCGTGCCGGCAGATACGCAGTATTTT.